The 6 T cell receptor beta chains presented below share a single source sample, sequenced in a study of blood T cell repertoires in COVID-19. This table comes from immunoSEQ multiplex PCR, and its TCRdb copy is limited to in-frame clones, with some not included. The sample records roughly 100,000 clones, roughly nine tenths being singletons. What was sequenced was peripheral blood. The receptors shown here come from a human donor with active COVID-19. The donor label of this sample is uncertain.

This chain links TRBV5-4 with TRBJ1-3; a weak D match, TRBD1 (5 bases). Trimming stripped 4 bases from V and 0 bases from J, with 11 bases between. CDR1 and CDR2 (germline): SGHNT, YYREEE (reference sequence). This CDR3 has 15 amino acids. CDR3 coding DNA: TGTGCCAGCAGCCCGGGGGAGAGCTCTGGAAACACCATATATTTT. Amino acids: CASSPGESSGNTIYF.

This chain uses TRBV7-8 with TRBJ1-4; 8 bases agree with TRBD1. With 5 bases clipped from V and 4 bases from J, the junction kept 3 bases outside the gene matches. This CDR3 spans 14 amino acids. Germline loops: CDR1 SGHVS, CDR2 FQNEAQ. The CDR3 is CASSPDRGNEKLFF. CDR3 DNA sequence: TGTGCCAGCAGCCCTGACAGGGGTAATGAAAAACTGTTTTTT.

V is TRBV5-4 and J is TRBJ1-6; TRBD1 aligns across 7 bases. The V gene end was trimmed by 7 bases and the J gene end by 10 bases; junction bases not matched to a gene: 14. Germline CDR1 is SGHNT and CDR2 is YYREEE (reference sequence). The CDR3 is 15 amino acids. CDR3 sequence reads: CASQLDRDITSPLHF. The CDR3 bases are TGTGCCAGCCAGCTCGACAGGGACATCACCTCACCCCTCCACTTT.

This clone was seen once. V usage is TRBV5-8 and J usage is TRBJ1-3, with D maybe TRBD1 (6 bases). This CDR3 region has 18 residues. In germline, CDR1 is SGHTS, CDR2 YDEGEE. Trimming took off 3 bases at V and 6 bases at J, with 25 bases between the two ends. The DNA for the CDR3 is TGTGCCAGCAGCTGGCGTGAAGGCGGGGGCAATTGGGAAAACACCATATATTTT. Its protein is CASSWREGGGNWENTIYF. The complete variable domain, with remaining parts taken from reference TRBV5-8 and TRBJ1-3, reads EAGVTQSPTHLIKTRGQQATLRCSPISGHTSVYWYQQALGLGLQFLLWYDEGEERNRGNFPPRFSGRQFPNYSSELNVNALELEDSALYLCASSWREGGGNWENTIYFGEGSWLTVV.

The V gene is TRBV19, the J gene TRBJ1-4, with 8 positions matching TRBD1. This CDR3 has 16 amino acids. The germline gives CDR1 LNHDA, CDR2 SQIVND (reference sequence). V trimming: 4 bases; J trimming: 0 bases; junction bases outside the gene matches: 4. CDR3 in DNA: TGTGCCAGTAGTACCGGGACAGGTGCAACTAATGAAAAACTGTTTTTT. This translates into CASSTGTGATNEKLFF. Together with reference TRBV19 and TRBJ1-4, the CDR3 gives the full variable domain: DGGITQSPKYLFRKEGQNVTLSCEQNLNHDAMYWYRQDPGQGLRLIYYSQIVNDFQKGDIAEGYSVSREKKESFPLTVTSAQKNPTAFYLCASSTGTGATNEKLFFGSGTQLSVL.

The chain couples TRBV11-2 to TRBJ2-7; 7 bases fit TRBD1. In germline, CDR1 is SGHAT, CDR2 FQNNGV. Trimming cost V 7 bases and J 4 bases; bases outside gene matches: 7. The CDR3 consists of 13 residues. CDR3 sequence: CASTPRGRYEQYF. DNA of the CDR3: TGTGCCAGCACCCCGAGGGGGCGGTACGAGCAGTACTTC.